This TCR beta chain was obtained from a study of long-term antiretroviral therapy in people with HIV. Every participant gave one or more pre-ART and two or more post-ART PBMC samples. The CDR3 extends over 14 amino acids. Looked up from germline, CDR1 is SQVTM and CDR2 is ANQGSEA. V dropped 7 bases and J dropped 2 bases, with 17 bases sitting between them. A v3.0 immunoSEQ assay was performed at survey level. The study targeted 40,000-50,000 T-cell genomes per sample in sequencing. Clones were read by immunoSEQ multiplex PCR, and TCRdb kept only the in-frame ones, dropping some. Of about 28,000 clones listed, just under 90% were seen once; the top ten hold about 8%.

The sequencing here drew on unsorted PBMCs, taken 3.2 years before starting antiretroviral therapy. This TCR was sampled from a man aged 45-60 years with HIV. The V and J genes are TRBV29-1 and TRBJ1-2, with unresolved D. This chain's CDR3 is CSAPIPQDNYGYTF. The DNA for the CDR3 is TGCAGCGCTCCAATACCTCAGGACAACTATGGCTACACCTTC.